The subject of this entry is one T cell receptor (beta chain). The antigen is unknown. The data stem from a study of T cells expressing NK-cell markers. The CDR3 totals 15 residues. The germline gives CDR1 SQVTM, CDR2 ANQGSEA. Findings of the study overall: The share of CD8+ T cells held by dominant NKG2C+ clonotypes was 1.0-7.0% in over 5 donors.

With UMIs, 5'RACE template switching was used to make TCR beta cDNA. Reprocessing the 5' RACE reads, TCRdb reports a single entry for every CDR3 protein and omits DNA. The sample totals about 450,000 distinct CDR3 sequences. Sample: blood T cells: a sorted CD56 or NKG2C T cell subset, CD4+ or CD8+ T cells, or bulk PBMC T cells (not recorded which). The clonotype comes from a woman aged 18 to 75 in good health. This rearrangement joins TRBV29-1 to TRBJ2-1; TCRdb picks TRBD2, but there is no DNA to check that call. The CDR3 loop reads CSVAATGGSYNEQFF.